The rows below give T cell receptor beta chains drawn from one sample of a study of T cells in Graves' hyperthyroidism and ophthalmopathy. From the multiplex PCR reads, TCRdb called clonotypes with MiXCR, one entry per CDR3 protein. The sample holds 300,000 or so distinct CDR3 sequences, about a sixth seen once. The sequenced material came from blood. The receptor set was obtained from a woman aged 55-69 years with Graves' ophthalmopathy. The CDR3 runs from the conserved cysteine through the conserved F or W. A D gene is named only where the DNA matches it firmly. Part of the rows lack a size; the others show once, few, many or a class for expanded clones.

d_call	v_call	j_call	clone_size	cdr3_length	cdr3_aa	cdr3_nt
NA	TRBV6-1	TRBJ2-7	many	14	CASSEGPGENEQYF	TGTGCCAGCAGTGAGGGCCCCGGCGAGAACGAGCAGTACTTC
NA	TRBV18	TRBJ2-7	NA	15	CASSPPGQISYEQYF	TGTGCCAGCTCACCACCCGGACAGATATCCTACGAGCAGTACTTC
TRBD2	TRBV29-1	TRBJ2-3	many	14	CSVPTSGKRNTQYF	TGCAGCGTTCCGACTAGCGGAAAGCGGAATACGCAGTATTTT
TRBD1	TRBV18	TRBJ1-1	NA	19	CASSPRIFGQGTLNTEAFF	TGTGCCAGCTCCCCTAGAATATTCGGACAGGGGACCTTGAACACTGAAGCTTTCTTT
TRBD1	TRBV20-1	TRBJ2-7	many	14	CSATWTGQLDEQYF	TGCAGTGCAACCTGGACAGGGCAGTTGGACGAGCAGTACTTC
NA	TRBV5-1	TRBJ2-1	many	17	CASSLGGLADSYNEQFF	TGCGCCAGCAGCTTGGGGGGGCTAGCGGATTCCTACAATGAGCAGTTCTTC
TRBD1	TRBV12-3/TRBV12-4	TRBJ1-2	NA	15	CASRWDRGPTYGYTF	TGTGCCAGCAGATGGGACAGGGGACCCACCTATGGCTACACCTTC
TRBD2	TRBV7-2	TRBJ2-3	many	14	CASRLAGVVDTQYF	TGTGCCAGCAGATTAGCGGGGGTTGTAGATACGCAGTATTTT
TRBD2	TRBV7-2	TRBJ2-3	once	14	CASSEGLGPDTQYF	TGTGCCAGCAGTGAGGGACTAGGGCCAGATACGCAGTATTTT
TRBD1	TRBV2	TRBJ2-5	few	15	CASSEGQGILGTQYF	TGTGCCAGCAGTGAAGGACAGGGTATTTTGGGGACCCAGTACTTC
NA	TRBV10-3	TRBJ1-4	NA	15	CAISSSGQGNEKLFF	TGTGCCATCAGTTCGAGTGGGCAGGGTAATGAAAAACTGTTTTTT
NA	TRBV19	TRBJ2-2	few	14	CASKEDRNTGELFF	TGTGCCAGTAAAGAGGACAGGAACACCGGGGAGCTGTTTTTT